This TCR beta chain was profiled in a study of cytomegalovirus exposure and HLA in healthy donors. Study conclusions and caveats: As was reported, the HLA-A and HLA-B alleles of most subjects were accurately predicted from TCR beta sequences. Later analysis identified a missense DCLRE1C variant that was linked to TCR beta V- and J-gene trimming.

As concerns this clone: What it binds is unknown.

Nominally healthy donors provided the samples, though records likely missed some immune exposures. PCR primers comprised 60 Vbeta and 13 Jbeta primers. The method was immunoSEQ multiplex PCR; TCRdb's version includes in-frame clones alone and lacks a portion of them. This listing includes 150,000 or so clones. The length of the CDR3 is 15 residues. Trimming removed 4 bases from V and 1 base from J, with 13 bases in between. Germline lookup yields CDR1 SGDLS and CDR2 YYNGEE. Material: PBMCs. The clonotype comes from a man between 18 and 35 years old in good health and CMV-seronegative. This chain uses TRBV9 with TRBJ2-3, with D unresolved. The CDR3 nucleotides are TGTGCCAGCAGCATTGATCCGGTCGGCACAGATACGCAGTATTTT. It translates to CASSIDPVGTDTQYF.